The clone carrying this T cell receptor (beta chain) turned up a few times. These data belong to a study of response to subunit inactivated influenza vaccine. TCRdb processed the RT-PCR reads anew with MiXCR; each CDR3 protein has one entry. The sample includes approximately 500,000 distinct CDR3 sequences, 10% to 15% of them seen just once. This clonotype was obtained from a man between 45 and 60 years old who received an inactivated influenza vaccine. The specimen was PBMCs from blood, collected 45 days after vaccination.

The CDR3 region has the DNA TGTGCCAGCAGGGACACAGGGGCCACTAATGAAAAACTGTTTTTT. It translates to CASRDTGATNEKLFF. V gene TRBV6-1 combines with J gene TRBJ1-4; 7 bases agree with TRBD1. Per the germline V gene, CDR1 is MNHNS and CDR2 is SASEGT. CDR3 size: 15 residues. The junction had 6 bases not matched to a gene; V was cut back by 6 bases and J by 2 bases.